This passage covers 5 T cell receptor beta chains from one sample sequenced in a study of blood T cells in healthy people across ages. Through a sample-barcoded 5' primer and a J-beta primer mix, a second PCR was run for roughly 6 to 11 cycles. TCRdb independently ran MiXCR on the 5' RACE reads; one entry per CDR3 protein. The sample has 1.5 million to 2 million distinct CDR3 sequences, 28% seen once. The sample comprised blood. These TCRs come from a woman aged 25 to 39 in good health.

The CDR3 sequence is CASSIASGRFQGEQYF. The CDR3, as DNA: TGTGCCAGCAGCATAGCGAGCGGGAGATTTCAGGGGGAGCAGTACTTC. The chain employs TRBV9 and TRBJ2-7; 8 nucleotides line up with TRBD2. The ends lost 4 bases at V and 7 bases at J; junction bases unmatched: 16. This CDR3 region has 16 residues. Germline CDR1 and CDR2: SGDLS and YYNGEE.

The J gene is TRBJ2-1, the V gene TRBV18; maybe TRBD2 (6 bases). Germline loops: CDR1 KGHSH, CDR2 LQKENI. This CDR3 is 15 amino acids long. Trimming pared 1 base from V and 0 bases from J, leaving 7 bases between. This CDR3 reads CASSPQRVSYNEQFF. The CDR3 bases are TGTGCCAGCTCACCACAGCGGGTCTCCTACAATGAGCAGTTCTTC.

This clonotype appeared a few times. The CDR3 sequence is CASSLGSYRQMSYNEQFF. The CDR3 nucleotides read TGTGCCAGCAGCCTGGGCTCCTACCGCCAAATGAGCTACAATGAGCAGTTCTTC. This chain joins TRBV7-9 and TRBJ2-1, with no clear D. The CDR3 runs to 18 residues. Germline V gene sequence: CDR1 SEHNR, CDR2 FQNEAQ (reference sequence). The V end was cut by 5 bases, the J end by 3 bases, with 23 bases between.

This chain joins TRBV7-9 and TRBJ2-3; 7 bases agree with TRBD1. The CDR3 extends over 14 amino acids. Germline CDR1 SEHNR, CDR2 FQNEAQ (reference sequence). V lost 6 bases, J lost 2 bases, and 5 bases stayed unmatched. The CDR3 sequence: CASRRDRNTDTQYF. CDR3 bases: TGTGCCAGCAGGAGGGACAGAAACACAGATACGCAGTATTTT.

This clonotype was seen repeatedly, ten times or more. J is TRBJ2-5 and V is TRBV6-6; TRBD1 is a possible D gene (5 bases). Germline V CDR1 and CDR2: MNHNY, SVGAGI (reference sequence). The CDR3 is 16 residues long. The V gene lost 5 bases and the J gene lost 3 bases, with 19 bases spanning the gap. The CDR3 loop is CASSPLREGLEETQYF. The CDR3 DNA reads as TGTGCCAGCAGTCCCCTCAGGGAAGGGTTAGAAGAGACCCAGTACTTC.